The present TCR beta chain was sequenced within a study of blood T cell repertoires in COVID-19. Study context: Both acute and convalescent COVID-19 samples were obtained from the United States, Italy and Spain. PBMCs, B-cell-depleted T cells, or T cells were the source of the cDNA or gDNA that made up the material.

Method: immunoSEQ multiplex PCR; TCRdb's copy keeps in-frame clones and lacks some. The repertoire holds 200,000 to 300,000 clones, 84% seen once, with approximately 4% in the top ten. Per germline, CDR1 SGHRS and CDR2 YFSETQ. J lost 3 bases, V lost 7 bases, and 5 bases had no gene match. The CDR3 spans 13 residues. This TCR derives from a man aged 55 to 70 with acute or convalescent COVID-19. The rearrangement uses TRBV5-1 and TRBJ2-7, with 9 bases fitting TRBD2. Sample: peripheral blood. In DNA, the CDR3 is TGCGCCAGCCAGGGTAGCGGGGGCTACGAGCAGTACTTC. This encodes CASQGSGGYEQYF. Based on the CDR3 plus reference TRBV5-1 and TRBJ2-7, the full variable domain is KAGVTQTPRYLIKTRGQQVTLSCSPISGHRSVSWYQQTPGQGLQFLFEYFSETQRNKGNFPGRFSGRQFSNSRSEMNVSTLELGDSALYLCASQGSGGYEQYFGPGTRLTVT.